These 25 T cell receptor beta chains were all obtained from the same sample, sequenced in a study of T cell responses to AZD1222 COVID-19 vaccine. The method was immunoSEQ multiplex PCR; TCRdb's version includes in-frame clones alone and lacks a portion of them. The sample lists 90,000 to 120,000 clones; around 90% were seen once. Here the sequenced sample was peripheral blood, taken on day 0 of MenACWY control vaccination. Source of these receptors: an adult in good health.

The CDR3 reads CSVGEEYGYTF. CDR3 sequence (DNA): TGCAGCGTCGGGGAGGAATATGGCTACACCTTC. This chain uses TRBV29-1 with TRBJ1-2; unclear D gene. From germline, CDR1 is SQVTM and CDR2 ANQGSEA. Trimming removed 6 bases at V and 5 bases at J, with 10 bases between. CDR3 size: 11 residues.

The rearrangement joins TRBV18 to TRBJ2-7; TRBD1 aligns across 7 bases. The CDR3 has 16 amino acids. Per the germline V gene, CDR1 is KGHSH and CDR2 is LQKENI. V was clipped by 4 bases and J by 9 bases; unmatched bases: 18. DNA of the CDR3: TGTGCCAGCTCACAGGAATCAGCGAGGGGGCGAGTAGGGCAGTACTTC. As protein: CASSQESARGRVGQYF.

The chain joins TRBV7-6 to TRBJ2-3, with D uncertain. The germline CDR1 and CDR2 sequences are SGHVS and FNYEAQ. The CDR3 consists of 13 residues. V was pared by 3 bases and J by 0 bases, with 4 bases between. The CDR3 DNA sequence: TGTGCCAGCAGCTTTCAGAGCACAGATACGCAGTATTTT. It is translated as CASSFQSTDTQYF.

The V and J genes are TRBV5-1 and TRBJ2-5; the D gene is possibly TRBD2 (6 bases). The ends were cut back, 5 bases at V and 2 bases at J, with 10 bases in the middle. Germline CDR1 SGHRS, CDR2 YFSETQ. The CDR3 runs to 13 residues. Written as DNA, the CDR3 is TGCGCCAGCAGTCGGGACTTACAAGAGACCCAGTACTTC. Its translation: CASSRDLQETQYF.

The J gene is TRBJ1-1, the V gene TRBV10-1, with D maybe TRBD1 (5 bases). The V end lost 0 bases, the J end lost 5 bases, and 10 bases lay between the germline ends. The CDR3 has 14 amino acids. Germline-derived CDR1 and CDR2 are WNHNN and SYGVQD (reference sequence). In DNA, the CDR3 is TGCGCCAGCAGTGAGTCCGCCAGGGCAACTGAAGCTTTCTTT. Its translation is CASSESARATEAFF.

V is TRBV5-6 and J is TRBJ1-1; D unclear. The V gene lost 0 bases and the J gene lost 6 bases, with 12 bases spanning the gap. CDR1 is SGHDT and CDR2 is YYEEEE in the germline V gene. The CDR3 length is 14 residues. The CDR3 DNA follows: TGTGCCAGCAGCTTGGGACTGCCGGGATCTGAAGCTTTCTTT. Its protein product is CASSLGLPGSEAFF.

In this sample, this clone turned up a few times. Additional DNA sequences in this sample encode the identical CDR3. The chain joins TRBV6-5 to TRBJ2-2; the D is unclear. CDR1 and CDR2 from the germline V gene are MNHEY and SVGAGI. V lost 6 bases, J lost 5 bases, and 7 bases lay in between. CDR3 length equals 12 residues. The CDR3 loop reads CASSLGTGELFF. CDR3 sequence (DNA): TGTGCCAGCAGCCTGGGGACCGGGGAGCTGTTTTTT.

The gene calls are TRBV4-2 and TRBJ1-6; D is unclear. Looked up from germline, CDR1 is LGHNA and CDR2 is YNFKEQ. Trimming pared 1 base from V and 0 bases from J, leaving 10 bases between. This CDR3 region has 17 residues. CDR3 loop: CASSQGGVASYNSPLHF. The CDR3 DNA reads as TGTGCCAGCAGCCAAGGCGGGGTCGCCTCCTATAATTCACCCCTCCACTTT.

The chain carries TRBV3-1 (or the pseudogene TRBV3-2) and TRBJ1-1, with 7 bases lining up with TRBD1. V was clipped by 4 bases and J by 6 bases; unmatched bases: 5. The germline CDR1 and CDR2 sequences are LGHDT and YNNKEL (reference sequence). The length of the CDR3 is 13 residues. The CDR3 coding sequence is TGTGCCAGCAGCCCGCAGGGGGTGGCTGAAGCTTTCTTT. Protein sequence: CASSPQGVAEAFF.

By sample share, this clone is medium-sized (0.01 to 0.1%). The CDR3 sequence: CASTRTSGDYNEQFF. CDR3 sequence (DNA): TGTGCCAGTACTCGGACTAGCGGGGACTACAATGAGCAGTTCTTC. The V gene is TRBV19, the J gene TRBJ2-1; 12 bases fit TRBD2. The CDR3 totals 15 residues. With V trimmed by 7 bases and J by 3 bases, 4 bases remained unmatched. The germline gives CDR1 LNHDA, CDR2 SQIVND (reference sequence).

This chain uses TRBV11-1 with TRBJ2-1; 8 positions match TRBD1. CDR3 length: 16 amino acids. Losses at the gene ends were 5 bases for V and 4 bases for J; bases not matched to a gene: 10. CDR1 and CDR2 (germline): SGHAT, FQDESV (reference sequence). For the CDR3, the DNA is TGTGCCAGCAGCCTCGGGACAGGACCTATTTACAATGAGCAGTTCTTC. Translating gives CASSLGTGPIYNEQFF. Full variable domain (outside the CDR3, taken from reference TRBV11-1 and TRBJ2-1): EAEVAQSPRYKITEKSQAVAFWCDPISGHATLYWYRQILGQGPELLVQFQDESVVDDSQLPKDRFSAERLKGVDSTLKIQPAELGDSAMYLCASSLGTGPIYNEQFFGPGTRLTVL.

The gene calls are TRBV28 and TRBJ2-7, with 9 bases aligning to TRBD1. Germline CDR1 MDHEN, CDR2 SYDVKM. Losses at the gene ends were 8 bases for V and 7 bases for J; bases not matched to a gene: 6. The CDR3 loop spans 12 amino acids. The CDR3 is CASYRGREEQYF. CDR3 nucleotides: TGTGCCAGCTACAGGGGGCGCGAGGAGCAGTACTTC. Combining the CDR3 with reference TRBV28 and TRBJ2-7 gives the whole variable domain DVKVTQSSRYLVKRTGEKVFLECVQDMDHENMFWYRQDPGLGLRLIYFSYDVKMKEKGDIPEGYSVSREKKERFSLILESASTNQTSMYLCASYRGREEQYFGPGTRLTVT.

The chain combines TRBV15 with TRBJ1-2, with D unresolved. Germline CDR1 and CDR2: LNHNV and YYDKDF (reference sequence). Between the trimmed V and J ends, which lost 0 bases and 3 bases, there was a span of 8 bases. The CDR3 consists of 14 residues. CDR3 region: CATSRDRADYGYTF. The CDR3 coding sequence is TGTGCCACCAGCAGAGATAGGGCGGACTATGGCTACACCTTC. Full variable domain (outside the CDR3, taken from reference TRBV15 and TRBJ1-2): DAMVIQNPRYQVTQFGKPVTLSCSQTLNHNVMYWYQQKSSQAPKLLFHYYDKDFNNEADTPDNFQSRRPNTSFCFLDIRSPGLGDTAMYLCATSRDRADYGYTFGSGTRLTVV.

The rearrangement joins TRBV6-5 to TRBJ1-2, with D perhaps matching TRBD1 (6 bases). The CDR3 totals 15 residues. V was shortened by 6 bases and J by 3 bases, with 17 bases between the two germline ends. Germline V gives CDR1 MNHEY, CDR2 SVGAGI. CDR3 protein: CASSPRGRGYYGYTF. In DNA form, the CDR3 reads TGTGCCAGCAGCCCCCGGGGCAGGGGTTACTATGGCTACACCTTC.

The rearrangement uses TRBV6-5 and TRBJ1-2, with TRBD1 identical over 10 bases. CDR3 length equals 15 residues. CDR1 MNHEY and CDR2 SVGAGI come from the germline V gene. The J segment lost 6 bases and the V segment lost 6 bases, leaving 10 bases of the junction unmatched. The CDR3 coding sequence is TGTGCCAGCAGCCCCTATCGACAGGGGGCAAATGGCTACACCTTC. This gives the protein CASSPYRQGANGYTF.

The chain carries TRBV30 and TRBJ2-3; 8 nucleotides match TRBD2. Germline CDR1 reads GTSNPN; CDR2 reads SVGIG (reference sequence). The CDR3 is 19 residues long. J gave up 2 bases and V 0 bases, and 16 bases lay outside the gene matches. The CDR3 loop reads CAWSVRRRGAILNTDTQYF. Here the CDR3 DNA reads TGTGCCTGGAGTGTACGGCGGCGGGGGGCCATTTTAAACACAGATACGCAGTATTTT.

This chain uses TRBV9 with TRBJ2-2; a weak D match, TRBD2 (7 bases). V lost 0 bases and J 1 base, leaving 13 bases between the germline ends. CDR3 length equals 17 residues. CDR1 and CDR2 from the germline V gene are SGDLS and YYNGEE. The CDR3 nucleotides are TGTGCCAGCAGCGTAGTTACGGGGGGCAGGAACACCGGGGAGCTGTTTTTT. Translating it yields CASSVVTGGRNTGELFF.

The chain recombines TRBV6-5 with TRBJ2-7; D perhaps matches TRBD1 (6 bases). Germline lookup yields CDR1 MNHEY and CDR2 SVGAGI. This CDR3 is 15 amino acids long. Trimming removed 7 bases at V and 1 base at J, with 17 bases between. CDR3 loop: CASTDGRGPSYEQYF. The DNA of the CDR3 is TGTGCCAGCACCGACGGCAGGGGACCATCCTACGAGCAGTACTTC.

V and J are TRBV7-9 and TRBJ2-5; no reliable D call. V lost 0 bases and J lost 5, with 13 bases in between. The CDR3 is 15 residues long. Germline V CDR1 and CDR2: SEHNR, FQNEAQ (reference sequence). The CDR3 DNA reads as TGTGCCAGCAGCTTAGCGTTCCGGGTTGGGGAGACCCAGTACTTC. It specifies CASSLAFRVGETQYF.

The chain links TRBV30 to TRBJ2-2; D is possibly TRBD2 (6 bases). Trimming removed 0 bases from V and 2 bases from J, with 13 bases in between. Germline V CDR1 and CDR2: GTSNPN, SVGIG (reference sequence). This CDR3 comprises 16 residues. CDR3 residues: CAWSVRGFLNTGELFF. The DNA of the CDR3 is TGTGCCTGGAGTGTACGGGGGTTTCTAAACACCGGGGAGCTGTTTTTT.

This chain uses TRBV9 with TRBJ2-3; D gene unclear. The V gene lost 3 bases and the J gene lost 11 bases, with 19 bases spanning the gap. The CDR3 length is 14 residues. Germline V gene data show CDR1 as SGDLS and CDR2 as YYNGEE. As DNA, the CDR3 is TGTGCCAGCAGCGCCGACCCCGGACGTGGGTGGCAGTATTTT. Translating it yields CASSADPGRGWQYF. The variable domain in full, with the rest retrieved from reference TRBV9 and TRBJ2-3, is DSGVTQTPKHLITATGQRVTLRCSPRSGDLSVYWYQQSLDQGLQFLIQYYNGEERAKGNILERFSAQQFPDLHSELNLSSLELGDSALYFCASSADPGRGWQYFGPGTRLTVL.

This clone turned up a few times. The V and J genes are TRBV5-1 and TRBJ1-1, with D possibly matching TRBD1 (5 bases). CDR1 SGHRS and CDR2 YFSETQ come from the germline V gene. The V gene lost 4 bases and the J gene lost 3 bases, with 13 bases spanning the gap. The CDR3 covers 14 residues. CDR3 residues: CASSQDGADTEAFF. CDR3 DNA sequence: TGCGCCAGCAGCCAAGACGGGGCGGACACTGAAGCTTTCTTT.

This clone was recorded only once. This rearrangement joins TRBV4-1 to TRBJ2-3; TRBD2 might be the D (7 bases). This CDR3 has 17 residues. The V gene lost 0 bases and the J gene lost 1 base, with 14 bases spanning the gap. The germline V gene has CDR1 MGHRA and CDR2 YSYEKL. The CDR3 loop is CASSQEVLGGRTDTQYF. CDR3 bases: TGCGCCAGCAGCCAAGAAGTCCTCGGGGGGCGCACAGATACGCAGTATTTT.

The genes are TRBV11-3 and TRBJ2-5; 12 nucleotides agree with TRBD2. CDR3 length: 16 residues. Germline loops: CDR1 SGHNT, CDR2 YENEEA. The V and J ends lost 1 base and 2 bases, in that order; junction bases with no gene match: 2. In DNA, the CDR3 is TGTGCCAGCAGCTTAGGTCTAGCGGGGGGGCAAGAGACCCAGTACTTC. It encodes CASSLGLAGGQETQYF.

This clone occurred once. The chain employs TRBV7-2 and TRBJ2-2, with 14 bases matching TRBD2. This CDR3 has 16 residues. Germline CDR1 reads SGHTA; CDR2 reads FQGNSA. J lost 6 bases, V lost 5 bases, and 5 bases had no gene match. The DNA for the CDR3 is TGTGCCAGCAGCCCTTGGACTAGCGGGGGGTCCGGGGAGCTGTTTTTT. This gives the protein CASSPWTSGGSGELFF.